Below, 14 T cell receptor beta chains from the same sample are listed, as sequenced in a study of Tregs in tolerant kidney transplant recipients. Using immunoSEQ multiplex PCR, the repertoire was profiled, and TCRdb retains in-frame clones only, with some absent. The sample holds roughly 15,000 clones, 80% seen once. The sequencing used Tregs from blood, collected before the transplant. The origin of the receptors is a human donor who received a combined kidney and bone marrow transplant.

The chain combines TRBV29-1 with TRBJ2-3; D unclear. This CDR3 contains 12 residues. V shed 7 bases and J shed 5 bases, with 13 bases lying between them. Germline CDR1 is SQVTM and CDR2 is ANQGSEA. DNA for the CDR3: TGCAGCGCTCGCAGCCCGGGAGATACGCAGTATTTT. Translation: CSARSPGDTQYF.

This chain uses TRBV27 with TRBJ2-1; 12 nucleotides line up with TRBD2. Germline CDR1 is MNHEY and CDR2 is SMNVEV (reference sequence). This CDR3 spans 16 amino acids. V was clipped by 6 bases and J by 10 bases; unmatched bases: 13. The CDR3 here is CASSNLAGGPLGEQFF. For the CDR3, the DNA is TGTGCCAGCAGCAATCTAGCGGGAGGGCCCTTGGGGGAGCAGTTCTTC.

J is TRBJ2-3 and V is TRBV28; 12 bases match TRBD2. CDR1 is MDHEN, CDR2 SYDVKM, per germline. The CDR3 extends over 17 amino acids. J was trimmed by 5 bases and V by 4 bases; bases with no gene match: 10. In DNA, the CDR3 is TGTGCCAGCAGTTACCATCGACTAGCGGGAGCTATAGATACGCAGTATTTT. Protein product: CASSYHRLAGAIDTQYF.

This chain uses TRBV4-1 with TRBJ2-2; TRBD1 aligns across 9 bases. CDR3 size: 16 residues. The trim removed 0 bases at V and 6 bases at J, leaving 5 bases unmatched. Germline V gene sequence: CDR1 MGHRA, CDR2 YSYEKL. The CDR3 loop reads CASSQDAGTGPGELFF. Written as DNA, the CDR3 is TGCGCCAGCAGCCAAGATGCGGGGACAGGGCCCGGGGAGCTGTTTTTT.

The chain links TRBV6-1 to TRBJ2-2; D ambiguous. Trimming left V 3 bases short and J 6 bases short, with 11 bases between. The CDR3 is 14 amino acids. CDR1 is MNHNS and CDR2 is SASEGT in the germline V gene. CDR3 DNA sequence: TGTGCCAGCAGTGATACGGGTAGCCCCGGGGAGCTGTTTTTT. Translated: CASSDTGSPGELFF.

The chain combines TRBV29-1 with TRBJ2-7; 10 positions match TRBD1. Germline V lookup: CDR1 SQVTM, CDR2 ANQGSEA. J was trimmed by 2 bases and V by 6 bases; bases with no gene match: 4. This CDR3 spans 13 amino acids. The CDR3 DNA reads TGCAGCGTACGGACAGGGGGGACCTACGAGCAGTACTTC. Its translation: CSVRTGGTYEQYF.

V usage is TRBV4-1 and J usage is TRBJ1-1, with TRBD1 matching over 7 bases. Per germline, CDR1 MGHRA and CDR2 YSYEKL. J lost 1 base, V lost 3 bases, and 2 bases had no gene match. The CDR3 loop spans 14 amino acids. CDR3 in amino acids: CASSHRTGNTEAFF. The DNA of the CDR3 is TGCGCCAGCAGCCATAGGACAGGGAACACTGAAGCTTTCTTT.

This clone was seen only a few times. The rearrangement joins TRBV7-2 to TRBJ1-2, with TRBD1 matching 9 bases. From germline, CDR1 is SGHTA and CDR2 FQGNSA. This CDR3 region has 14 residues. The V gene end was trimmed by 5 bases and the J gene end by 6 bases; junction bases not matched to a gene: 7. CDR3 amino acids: CASSHPGTGNGYTF. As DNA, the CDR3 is TGTGCCAGCAGCCATCCCGGGACAGGGAATGGCTACACCTTC.

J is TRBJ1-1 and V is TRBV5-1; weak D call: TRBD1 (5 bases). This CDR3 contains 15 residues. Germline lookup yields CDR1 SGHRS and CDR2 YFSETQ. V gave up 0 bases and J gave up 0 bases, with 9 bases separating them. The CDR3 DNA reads TGCGCCAGCAGCTTGGGGGTGACAGTGAACACTGAAGCTTTCTTT. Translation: CASSLGVTVNTEAFF.

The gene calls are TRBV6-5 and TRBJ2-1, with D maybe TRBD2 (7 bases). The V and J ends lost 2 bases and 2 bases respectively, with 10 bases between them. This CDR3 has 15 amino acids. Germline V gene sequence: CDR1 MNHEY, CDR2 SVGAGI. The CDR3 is CASSYQGRAYNEQFF. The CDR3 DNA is TGTGCCAGCAGTTACCAGGGGAGGGCCTACAATGAGCAGTTCTTC.

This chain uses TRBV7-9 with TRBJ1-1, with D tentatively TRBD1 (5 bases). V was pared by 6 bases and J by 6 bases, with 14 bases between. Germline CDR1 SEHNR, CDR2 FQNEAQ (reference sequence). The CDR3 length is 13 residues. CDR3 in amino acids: CASRRQTGAEAFF. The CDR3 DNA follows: TGTGCCAGCAGACGACAGACGGGGGCTGAAGCTTTCTTT.

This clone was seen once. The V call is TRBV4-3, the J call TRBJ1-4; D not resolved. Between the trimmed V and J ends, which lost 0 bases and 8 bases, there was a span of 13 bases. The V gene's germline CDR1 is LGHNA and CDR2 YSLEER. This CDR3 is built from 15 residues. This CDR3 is CASSQEAGGREKLFF. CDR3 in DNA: TGCGCCAGCAGCCAAGAGGCGGGCGGACGGGAAAAACTGTTTTTT.

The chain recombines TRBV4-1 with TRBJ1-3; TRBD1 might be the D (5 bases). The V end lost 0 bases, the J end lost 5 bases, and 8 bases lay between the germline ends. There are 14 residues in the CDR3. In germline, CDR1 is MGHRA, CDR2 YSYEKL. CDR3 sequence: CASSQDQGRNTIYF. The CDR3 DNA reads TGCGCCAGCAGCCAAGACCAGGGCCGAAACACCATATATTTT.

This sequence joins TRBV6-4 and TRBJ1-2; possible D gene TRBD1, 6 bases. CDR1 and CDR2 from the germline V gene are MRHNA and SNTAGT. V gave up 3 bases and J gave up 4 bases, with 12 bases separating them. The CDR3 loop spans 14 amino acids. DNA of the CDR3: TGTGCCAGCAGTGAAACAGGGTCTAGCTATGGCTACACCTTC. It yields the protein CASSETGSSYGYTF.